What follows is one T cell receptor (beta chain) and its context. Its antigen is still unknown. A single record per CDR3 protein comes from TCRdb applying MiXCR to the reads. There are 250,000 to 300,000 distinct CDR3 sequences in the sample; 15% to 20% occur only once, and roughly 50% lies in the top ten. The V gene lost 3 bases and the J gene lost 3 bases, with 13 bases spanning the gap. The germline CDR1 and CDR2 sequences are SGHRS and YFSETQ. This CDR3 has 14 amino acids. These data are taken from a study of T cell repertoires in cytomegalovirus infection. Looking at the study overall: CMV infection plus the matching HLA type was flagged by public TCR beta signatures. Study outcomes and limitations: The cumulative frequency of public TCR beta families distinguished individuals who carried CMV together with the relevant HLA. Dominant in the ex vivo response were TCR beta clonotypes restricted by HLA-C and specific for CMV.

The chain has TRBV5-1 and TRBJ2-7; D might be TRBD2 (5 bases). The sample comprised CD8+ T cells from PBMCs. This TCR was sampled from a human donor in good health (CMV status not recorded). Some clones in this sample may be carry-over from other donors' samples. CDR3 DNA sequence: TGCGCCAGCAGCTCGGTGGTCGGGGACTACGAGCAGTACTTC. Its translation: CASSSVVGDYEQYF.